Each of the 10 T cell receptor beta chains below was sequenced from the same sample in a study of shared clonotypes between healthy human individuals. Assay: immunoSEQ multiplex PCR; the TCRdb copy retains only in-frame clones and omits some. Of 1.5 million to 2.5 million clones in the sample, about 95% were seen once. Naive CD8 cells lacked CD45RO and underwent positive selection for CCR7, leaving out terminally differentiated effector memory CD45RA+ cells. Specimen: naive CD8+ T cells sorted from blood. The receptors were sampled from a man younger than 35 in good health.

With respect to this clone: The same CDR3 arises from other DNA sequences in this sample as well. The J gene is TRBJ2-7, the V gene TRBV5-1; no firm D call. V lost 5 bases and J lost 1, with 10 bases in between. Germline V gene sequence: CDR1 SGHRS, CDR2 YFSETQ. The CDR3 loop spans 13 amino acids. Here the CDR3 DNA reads TGCGCCAGCAGTACTGGAGATTCCTACGAGCAGTACTTC. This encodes CASSTGDSYEQYF. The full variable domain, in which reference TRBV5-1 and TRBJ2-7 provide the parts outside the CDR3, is KAGVTQTPRYLIKTRGQQVTLSCSPISGHRSVSWYQQTPGQGLQFLFEYFSETQRNKGNFPGRFSGRQFSNSRSEMNVSTLELGDSALYLCASSTGDSYEQYFGPGTRLTVT.

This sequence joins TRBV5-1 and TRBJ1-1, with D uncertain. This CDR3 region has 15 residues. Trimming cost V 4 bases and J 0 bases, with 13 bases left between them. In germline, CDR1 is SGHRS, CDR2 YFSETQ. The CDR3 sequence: CASSAIRSMNTEAFF. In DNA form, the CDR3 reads TGCGCCAGCAGCGCAATACGGTCTATGAACACTGAAGCTTTCTTT. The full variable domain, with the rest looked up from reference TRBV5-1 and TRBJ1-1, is KAGVTQTPRYLIKTRGQQVTLSCSPISGHRSVSWYQQTPGQGLQFLFEYFSETQRNKGNFPGRFSGRQFSNSRSEMNVSTLELGDSALYLCASSAIRSMNTEAFFGQGTRLTVV.

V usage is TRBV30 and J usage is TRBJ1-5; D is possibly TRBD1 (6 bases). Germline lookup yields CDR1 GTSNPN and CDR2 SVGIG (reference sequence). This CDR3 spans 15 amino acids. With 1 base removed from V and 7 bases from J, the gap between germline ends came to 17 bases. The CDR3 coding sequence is TGTGCCTGGAGTGGTCCTCGGGGGGCAGGACAGCCCCAGCATTTT. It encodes CAWSGPRGAGQPQHF.

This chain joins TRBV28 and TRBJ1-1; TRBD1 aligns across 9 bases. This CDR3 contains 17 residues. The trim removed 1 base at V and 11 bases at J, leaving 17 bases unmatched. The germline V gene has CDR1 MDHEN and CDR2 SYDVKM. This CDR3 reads CASSLSLAKQGARSAFF. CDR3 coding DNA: TGTGCCAGCAGTTTATCACTGGCCAAACAGGGGGCAAGGTCCGCTTTCTTT.

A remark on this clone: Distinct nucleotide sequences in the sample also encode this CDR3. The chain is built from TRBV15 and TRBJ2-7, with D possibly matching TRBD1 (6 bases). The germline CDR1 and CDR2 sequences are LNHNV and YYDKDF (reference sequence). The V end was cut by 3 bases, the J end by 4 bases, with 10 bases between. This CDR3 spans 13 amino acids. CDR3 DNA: TGTGCCACCAGCAGGGACACAGGGTACGAGCAGTACTTC. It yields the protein CATSRDTGYEQYF.

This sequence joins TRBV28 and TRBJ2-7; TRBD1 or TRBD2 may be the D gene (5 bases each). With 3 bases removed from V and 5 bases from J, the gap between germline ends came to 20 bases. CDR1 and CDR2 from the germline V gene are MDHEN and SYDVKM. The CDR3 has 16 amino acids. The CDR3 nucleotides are TGTGCCAGCAGTTTTTCCCCCGGGCAGGGACGAAACGAGCAGTACTTC. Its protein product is CASSFSPGQGRNEQYF.

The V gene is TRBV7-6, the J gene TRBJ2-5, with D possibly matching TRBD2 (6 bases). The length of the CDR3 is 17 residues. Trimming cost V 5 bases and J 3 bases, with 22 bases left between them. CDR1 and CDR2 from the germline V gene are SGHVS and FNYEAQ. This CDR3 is CASSPQDPGLNEETQYF. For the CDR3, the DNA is TGTGCCAGCAGCCCCCAAGACCCCGGACTAAACGAAGAGACCCAGTACTTC.

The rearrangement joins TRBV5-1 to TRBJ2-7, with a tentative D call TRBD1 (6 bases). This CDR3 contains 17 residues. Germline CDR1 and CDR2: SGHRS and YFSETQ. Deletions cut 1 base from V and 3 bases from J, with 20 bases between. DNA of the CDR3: TGCGCCAGCAGCTTGTCGGCCGGACAGCTTGGGCGCTACGAGCAGTACTTC. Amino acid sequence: CASSLSAGQLGRYEQYF.

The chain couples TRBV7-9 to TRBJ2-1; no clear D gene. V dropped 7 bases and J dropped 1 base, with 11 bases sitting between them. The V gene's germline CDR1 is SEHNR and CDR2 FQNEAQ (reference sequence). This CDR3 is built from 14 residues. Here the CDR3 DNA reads TGTGCCAGCACCTCGCCCATATCCTACAATGAGCAGTTCTTC. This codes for CASTSPISYNEQFF.

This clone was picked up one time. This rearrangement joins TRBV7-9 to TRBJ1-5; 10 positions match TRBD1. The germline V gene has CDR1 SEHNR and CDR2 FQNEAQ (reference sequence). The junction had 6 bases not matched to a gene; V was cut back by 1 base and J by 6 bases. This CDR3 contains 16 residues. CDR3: CASSLGRTGGAQPQHF. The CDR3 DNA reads TGTGCCAGCAGCTTAGGGCGGACAGGGGGAGCTCAGCCCCAGCATTTT.